These 2 T cell receptor beta chains came from one sample sequenced in a study of cytomegalovirus exposure and HLA in healthy donors. In the PCR, 60 Vbeta and 13 Jbeta primers were used. Only in-frame clones appear in the TCRdb table, and some are missing; sequencing was by immunoSEQ multiplex PCR. The table has about 140,000 clones, 60% to 80% seen once; the top ten hold 4% to 6%. Sequenced input: PBMCs. The receptors were gathered from a woman between 45 and 65 years old in good health and CMV-seronegative.

The CDR3 spells CASSEDGGWNTEAFF. CDR3 coding DNA: TGTGCCAGCAGTGAAGATGGGGGGTGGAACACTGAAGCTTTCTTT. This chain joins TRBV2 and TRBJ1-1, with D possibly being TRBD1 (5 bases). The CDR3 consists of 15 residues. Germline assignment: CDR1 SNHLY and CDR2 FYNNEI. V was trimmed by 1 base and J by 1 base, leaving 10 bases between them.

The J gene is TRBJ2-4, the V gene TRBV28; D possibly corresponds to TRBD2 (6 bases). CDR1 MDHEN and CDR2 SYDVKM come from the germline V gene. Trimming left V 6 bases short and J 8 bases short, with 23 bases between. This CDR3 has 16 residues. This chain's CDR3 is CASRTAGSLAMDIQYF. CDR3 in DNA: TGTGCCAGCAGAACCGCGGGAAGCCTGGCTATGGACATTCAGTACTTC.